This T cell receptor (beta chain) stems from a study of glioma-infiltrating T cells. Study results and limitations: Tissue-blood divergence was below expectation in non-neoplastic patients, above in gliomas. Tissue and blood shared very few CDR3 sequences.

Amplification of TCR alpha and beta CDR3 regions from RNA used iRepertoire nested multiplex PCR. One-step reverse transcription and amplification started from approximately 100-400 ng of tissue mRNA or PBMC total RNA. TCRdb recomputed calls from the multiplex PCR reads with MiXCR, one row per CDR3 protein. The sample yields 150,000 to 200,000 distinct CDR3 sequences, around 30% seen once. Turning to this clonotype: Its antigen is unidentified. This may stem from a read error, because a much larger clone lies one nucleotide away.

Germline CDR1 reads LNHDA; CDR2 reads SQIVND (reference sequence). The CDR3 is 16 amino acids. This rearrangement joins TRBV19 to TRBJ1-5; D remains ambiguous. Material: glioma tissue, nonneoplastic brain tissue, or PBMCs (not recorded which). The clonotype originates from a human donor with low-grade glioma or glioblastoma, undergoing nonglioma brain surgery, or in good health (not recorded which). The CDR3 loop is CASSIPHPGSNQHQHF. The CDR3 DNA reads TGTGCCAGTAGTATACCCCACCCCGGGAGCAATCAGCACCAGCATTTT. The variable domain in full, with the rest retrieved from reference TRBV19 and TRBJ1-5, is DGGITQSPKYLFRKEGQNVTLSCEQNLNHDAMYWYRQDPGQGLRLIYYSQIVNDFQKGDIAEGYSVSREKKESFPLTVTSAQKNPTAFYLCASSIPHPGSNQHQHFGDGTRLSIL.